This TCR beta chain was obtained from a study of tumour-infiltrating T cells in Burkitt lymphoma. Study-wide background: Productive clonality predicted overall and progression-free survival.

The repertoire was sequenced with immunoSEQ multiplex PCR; TCRdb's copy has only in-frame clones and lacks some. The sample holds 4,800 or so clones, around an eighth seen once. Trimming shortened V by 7 bases and J by 0 bases, and 18 bases separated the two germline ends. The germline V gene encodes CDR1 LGHNT and CDR2 FRNRAP. The CDR3 contains 17 residues. The receptor comes from a human donor with Burkitt lymphoma. The sequenced sample consisted of tumor tissue. The rearrangement uses TRBV12-5 and TRBJ1-4; no clear D. CDR3 DNA: TGTGCTAGTGACCCCCAGGAGCGATTTGCAACTAATGAAAAACTGTTTTTT. Translated: CASDPQERFATNEKLFF.